The 4 T cell receptor beta chains below come from one sample, sequenced in a study of blood T cell repertoires in COVID-19 (dated by TCRdb to the early 2020s). The library was generated by the immunoSEQ multiplex PCR assay. TCRdb holds this immuneACCESS table with in-frame rearrangements only. Some clones are missing; in checked studies, unresolved V genes explain under half, and the rest has no known cause. In this sample the table shows 270,000 or so clones, approximately 90% of which occur a single time. Clones ranked in the top ten supply roughly 4% of the sample. Sequenced sample: PBMCs or T cells enriched from blood (not recorded which). The receptors here all came from a woman between 25 and 40 years old with acute COVID-19.

This rearrangement joins TRBV4-1 to TRBJ1-2, with 11 nucleotides matching TRBD1. CDR3 length: 16 residues. The V and J ends lost 0 bases and 7 bases, in that order; junction bases with no gene match: 7. Germline V gene data show CDR1 as MGHRA and CDR2 as YSYEKL. DNA of the CDR3: TGCGCCAGCAGCCAAGACCCAGGACAGGGGGCGCGTGGCTACACCTTC. Its protein product is CASSQDPGQGARGYTF.

V is TRBV28 and J is TRBJ1-5; 8 nucleotides line up with TRBD1. The V and J ends lost 2 bases and 1 base, in that order; junction bases with no gene match: 4. The CDR3 is 16 amino acids. Germline V lookup: CDR1 MDHEN, CDR2 SYDVKM. The CDR3 region is CASSLPRQGSNQPQHF. CDR3 coding DNA: TGTGCCAGCAGTTTACCCCGACAGGGGAGCAATCAGCCCCAGCATTTT. Based on the CDR3 plus reference TRBV28 and TRBJ1-5, the full variable domain is DVKVTQSSRYLVKRTGEKVFLECVQDMDHENMFWYRQDPGLGLRLIYFSYDVKMKEKGDIPEGYSVSREKKERFSLILESASTNQTSMYLCASSLPRQGSNQPQHFGDGTRLSIL.

This chain uses TRBV6-5 with TRBJ2-7; 7 nucleotides align to TRBD2. Germline assignment: CDR1 MNHEY and CDR2 SVGAGI. There are 15 residues in the CDR3. Germline trimming cut 7 bases from V and 3 bases from J; bases unmatched to any gene: 12. The CDR3 nucleotides are TGTGCCAGCACACTAGCGTGGGACCGCCGCTACGAGCAGTACTTC. Protein: CASTLAWDRRYEQYF.

The chain joins TRBV28 to TRBJ1-1, with D possibly being TRBD1 (6 bases). The CDR3 is made up of 14 amino acids. The germline V gene has CDR1 MDHEN and CDR2 SYDVKM. Trimming took off 6 bases at V and 4 bases at J, with 15 bases between the two ends. The CDR3 region is CASSTLLGATEAFF. CDR3 coding DNA: TGTGCCAGCAGCACGTTGTTGGGGGCCACTGAAGCTTTCTTT.